Listed here are 3 T cell receptor beta chains from one sample, sequenced in a study of human T cells and chemical hapten exposure. The time point was: healthy volunteer bleed at 6 weeks. Extraction of total RNA was performed on unfractionated whole blood. TCRdb itself ran the RACE reads through MiXCR, one entry per CDR3 protein. The table shows more than 75,000 distinct CDR3 sequences, with over 7% occurring only once. Sequencing used whole blood. The receptors shown here come from a male donor in good health. Some clones in this sample may be carry-over from other donors' samples.

This clonotype appeared a few times. The chain couples TRBV5-1 to TRBJ2-7, with 8 nucleotides matching TRBD1. The V gene end was trimmed by 4 bases and the J gene end by 2 bases; junction bases not matched to a gene: 8. Germline loops: CDR1 SGHRS, CDR2 YFSETQ. The CDR3 totals 15 residues. CDR3 DNA sequence: TGCGCCAGCAGCGCCGGACAGGGTCCTACCTACGAGCAGTACTTC. Its protein product is CASSAGQGPTYEQYF. Supplemented by reference TRBV5-1 and TRBJ2-7, the full variable domain reads KAGVTQTPRYLIKTRGQQVTLSCSPISGHRSVSWYQQTPGQGLQFLFEYFSETQRNKGNFPGRFSGRQFSNSRSEMNVSTLELGDSALYLCASSAGQGPTYEQYFGPGTRLTVT.

The chain links TRBV2 to TRBJ1-1; D may be TRBD1 (6 bases). CDR3 size: 12 residues. The germline V gene encodes CDR1 SNHLY and CDR2 FYNNEI. V lost 6 bases to trimming and J lost 10 bases, with 15 bases between them. The CDR3 coding sequence is TGTGCCAGCAGGAAGTTGTGGGGGGCAGCTTTCTTT. It yields the protein CASRKLWGAAFF.

This clonotype has a handful of counts. The chain is built from TRBV27 and TRBJ2-7; no clear D. Germline assignment: CDR1 MNHEY and CDR2 SMNVEV (reference sequence). V was pared by 2 bases and J by 1 base, with 12 bases between. The CDR3 length is 15 residues. CDR3 amino acids: CASSLVAVGSYEQYF. DNA for the CDR3: TGTGCCAGCAGTTTAGTCGCAGTAGGGTCCTACGAGCAGTACTTC.